One and the same sample provided the 6 T cell receptor beta chains below, sequenced in a study of long-term antiretroviral therapy in people with HIV. With survey level as its setting, the immunoSEQ assay was v3.0. Measured with immunoSEQ multiplex PCR; TCRdb has only the in-frame clones, and not every one. The sample gives nearly 30,000 clones, over 80% of which show up once; about 8% is in the top ten. The specimen was unsorted PBMCs, collected 3.2 years before starting antiretroviral therapy. The receptors derive from a man aged 50-60 years with HIV.

V usage is TRBV9 and J usage is TRBJ1-6; the D is unclear. This CDR3 is 16 amino acids long. V lost 3 bases to trimming and J lost 4 bases, with 14 bases between them. Germline V gene lookup returns CDR1 SGDLS and CDR2 YYNGEE. The CDR3: CASSATFERYNSPLHF. CDR3 coding DNA: TGTGCCAGCAGCGCAACATTCGAGCGTTATAATTCACCCCTCCACTTT.

The gene calls are TRBV9 and TRBJ2-7, with D perhaps given as TRBD1 or TRBD2 (5 bases each). Germline assignment: CDR1 SGDLS and CDR2 YYNGEE. Trimming took off 4 bases at V and 2 bases at J, with 13 bases between the two ends. The CDR3 is made up of 14 amino acids. The chain's CDR3 is CASSSPGATYEQYF. The CDR3 bases are TGTGCCAGCAGCTCCCCCGGGGCAACCTACGAGCAGTACTTC. Full variable domain (remainder filled in from reference TRBV9 and TRBJ2-7): DSGVTQTPKHLITATGQRVTLRCSPRSGDLSVYWYQQSLDQGLQFLIQYYNGEERAKGNILERFSAQQFPDLHSELNLSSLELGDSALYFCASSSPGATYEQYFGPGTRLTVT.

The rearrangement joins TRBV28 to TRBJ2-3, with TRBD2 matching 7 bases. CDR3 length: 15 amino acids. V was clipped by 5 bases and J by 4 bases; unmatched bases: 9. Germline lookup yields CDR1 MDHEN and CDR2 SYDVKM. The chain's CDR3 is CASSPQGGLADTQYF. DNA of the CDR3: TGTGCCAGCAGTCCGCAGGGAGGGTTGGCAGATACGCAGTATTTT.

The chain has TRBV18 and TRBJ2-7; D might be TRBD1 (6 bases). V shed 1 base and J shed 3 bases, with 13 bases lying between them. Germline-derived CDR1 and CDR2 are KGHSH and LQKENI. The CDR3 runs to 15 residues. This CDR3 reads CASSPRQAGHYEQYF. Here the CDR3 DNA reads TGTGCCAGCTCACCACGACAGGCAGGGCACTACGAGCAGTACTTC.

This clone appeared a few times. The rearrangement joins TRBV7-2 to TRBJ2-1, with D perhaps TRBD1 (5 bases). CDR3 length: 16 amino acids. Germline CDR1 and CDR2: SGHTA and FQGNSA. The V gene lost 5 bases and the J gene lost 6 bases, with 20 bases spanning the gap. In DNA, the CDR3 is TGTGCCAGCAGCCCTCCCAACAGGTACCGGTCCAATGAGCAGTTCTTC. As protein: CASSPPNRYRSNEQFF.

This clone ranks as medium-sized. The genes are TRBV9 and TRBJ1-2, with D unresolved. The CDR3 runs to 15 residues. The V end was cut by 0 bases, the J end by 1 base, with 10 bases between. CDR1 SGDLS and CDR2 YYNGEE come from the germline V gene. DNA for the CDR3: TGTGCCAGCAGCGTAGGCGGCAGTGGTAACTATGGCTACACCTTC. Translation gives CASSVGGSGNYGYTF.